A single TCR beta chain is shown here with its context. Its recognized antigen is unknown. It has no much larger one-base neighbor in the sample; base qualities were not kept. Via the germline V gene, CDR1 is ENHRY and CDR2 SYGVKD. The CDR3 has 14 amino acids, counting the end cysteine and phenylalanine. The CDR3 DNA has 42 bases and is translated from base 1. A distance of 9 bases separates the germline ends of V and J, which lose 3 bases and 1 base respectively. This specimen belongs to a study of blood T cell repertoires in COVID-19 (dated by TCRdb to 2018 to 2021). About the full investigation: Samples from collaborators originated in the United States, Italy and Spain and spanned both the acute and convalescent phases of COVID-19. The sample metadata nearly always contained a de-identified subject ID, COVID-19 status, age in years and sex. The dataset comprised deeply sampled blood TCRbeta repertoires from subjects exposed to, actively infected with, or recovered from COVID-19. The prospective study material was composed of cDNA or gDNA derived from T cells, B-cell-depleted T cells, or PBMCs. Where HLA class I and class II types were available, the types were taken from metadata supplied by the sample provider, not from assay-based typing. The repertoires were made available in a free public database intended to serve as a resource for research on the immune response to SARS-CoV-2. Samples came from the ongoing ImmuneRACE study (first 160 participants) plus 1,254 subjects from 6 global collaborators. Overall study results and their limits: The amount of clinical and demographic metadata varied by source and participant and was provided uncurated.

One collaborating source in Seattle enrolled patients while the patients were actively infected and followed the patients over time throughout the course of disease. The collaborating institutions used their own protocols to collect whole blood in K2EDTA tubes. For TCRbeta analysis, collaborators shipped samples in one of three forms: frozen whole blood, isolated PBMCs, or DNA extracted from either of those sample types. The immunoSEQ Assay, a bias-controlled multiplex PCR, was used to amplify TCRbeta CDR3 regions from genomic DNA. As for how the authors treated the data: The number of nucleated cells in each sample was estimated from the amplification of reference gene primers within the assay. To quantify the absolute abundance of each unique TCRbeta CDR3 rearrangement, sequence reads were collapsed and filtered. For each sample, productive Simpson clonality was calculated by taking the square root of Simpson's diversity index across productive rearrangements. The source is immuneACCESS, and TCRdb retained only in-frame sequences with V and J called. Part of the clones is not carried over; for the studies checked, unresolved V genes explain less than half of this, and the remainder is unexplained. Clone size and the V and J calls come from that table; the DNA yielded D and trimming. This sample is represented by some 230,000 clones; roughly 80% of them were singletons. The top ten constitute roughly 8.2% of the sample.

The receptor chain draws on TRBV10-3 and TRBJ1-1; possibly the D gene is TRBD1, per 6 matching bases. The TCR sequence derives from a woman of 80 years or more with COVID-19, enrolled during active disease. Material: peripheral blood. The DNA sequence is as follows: TGTGCCATCAGTGACCCGACAGGGAACACTGAAGCTTTCTTT. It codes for CAISDPTGNTEAFF.